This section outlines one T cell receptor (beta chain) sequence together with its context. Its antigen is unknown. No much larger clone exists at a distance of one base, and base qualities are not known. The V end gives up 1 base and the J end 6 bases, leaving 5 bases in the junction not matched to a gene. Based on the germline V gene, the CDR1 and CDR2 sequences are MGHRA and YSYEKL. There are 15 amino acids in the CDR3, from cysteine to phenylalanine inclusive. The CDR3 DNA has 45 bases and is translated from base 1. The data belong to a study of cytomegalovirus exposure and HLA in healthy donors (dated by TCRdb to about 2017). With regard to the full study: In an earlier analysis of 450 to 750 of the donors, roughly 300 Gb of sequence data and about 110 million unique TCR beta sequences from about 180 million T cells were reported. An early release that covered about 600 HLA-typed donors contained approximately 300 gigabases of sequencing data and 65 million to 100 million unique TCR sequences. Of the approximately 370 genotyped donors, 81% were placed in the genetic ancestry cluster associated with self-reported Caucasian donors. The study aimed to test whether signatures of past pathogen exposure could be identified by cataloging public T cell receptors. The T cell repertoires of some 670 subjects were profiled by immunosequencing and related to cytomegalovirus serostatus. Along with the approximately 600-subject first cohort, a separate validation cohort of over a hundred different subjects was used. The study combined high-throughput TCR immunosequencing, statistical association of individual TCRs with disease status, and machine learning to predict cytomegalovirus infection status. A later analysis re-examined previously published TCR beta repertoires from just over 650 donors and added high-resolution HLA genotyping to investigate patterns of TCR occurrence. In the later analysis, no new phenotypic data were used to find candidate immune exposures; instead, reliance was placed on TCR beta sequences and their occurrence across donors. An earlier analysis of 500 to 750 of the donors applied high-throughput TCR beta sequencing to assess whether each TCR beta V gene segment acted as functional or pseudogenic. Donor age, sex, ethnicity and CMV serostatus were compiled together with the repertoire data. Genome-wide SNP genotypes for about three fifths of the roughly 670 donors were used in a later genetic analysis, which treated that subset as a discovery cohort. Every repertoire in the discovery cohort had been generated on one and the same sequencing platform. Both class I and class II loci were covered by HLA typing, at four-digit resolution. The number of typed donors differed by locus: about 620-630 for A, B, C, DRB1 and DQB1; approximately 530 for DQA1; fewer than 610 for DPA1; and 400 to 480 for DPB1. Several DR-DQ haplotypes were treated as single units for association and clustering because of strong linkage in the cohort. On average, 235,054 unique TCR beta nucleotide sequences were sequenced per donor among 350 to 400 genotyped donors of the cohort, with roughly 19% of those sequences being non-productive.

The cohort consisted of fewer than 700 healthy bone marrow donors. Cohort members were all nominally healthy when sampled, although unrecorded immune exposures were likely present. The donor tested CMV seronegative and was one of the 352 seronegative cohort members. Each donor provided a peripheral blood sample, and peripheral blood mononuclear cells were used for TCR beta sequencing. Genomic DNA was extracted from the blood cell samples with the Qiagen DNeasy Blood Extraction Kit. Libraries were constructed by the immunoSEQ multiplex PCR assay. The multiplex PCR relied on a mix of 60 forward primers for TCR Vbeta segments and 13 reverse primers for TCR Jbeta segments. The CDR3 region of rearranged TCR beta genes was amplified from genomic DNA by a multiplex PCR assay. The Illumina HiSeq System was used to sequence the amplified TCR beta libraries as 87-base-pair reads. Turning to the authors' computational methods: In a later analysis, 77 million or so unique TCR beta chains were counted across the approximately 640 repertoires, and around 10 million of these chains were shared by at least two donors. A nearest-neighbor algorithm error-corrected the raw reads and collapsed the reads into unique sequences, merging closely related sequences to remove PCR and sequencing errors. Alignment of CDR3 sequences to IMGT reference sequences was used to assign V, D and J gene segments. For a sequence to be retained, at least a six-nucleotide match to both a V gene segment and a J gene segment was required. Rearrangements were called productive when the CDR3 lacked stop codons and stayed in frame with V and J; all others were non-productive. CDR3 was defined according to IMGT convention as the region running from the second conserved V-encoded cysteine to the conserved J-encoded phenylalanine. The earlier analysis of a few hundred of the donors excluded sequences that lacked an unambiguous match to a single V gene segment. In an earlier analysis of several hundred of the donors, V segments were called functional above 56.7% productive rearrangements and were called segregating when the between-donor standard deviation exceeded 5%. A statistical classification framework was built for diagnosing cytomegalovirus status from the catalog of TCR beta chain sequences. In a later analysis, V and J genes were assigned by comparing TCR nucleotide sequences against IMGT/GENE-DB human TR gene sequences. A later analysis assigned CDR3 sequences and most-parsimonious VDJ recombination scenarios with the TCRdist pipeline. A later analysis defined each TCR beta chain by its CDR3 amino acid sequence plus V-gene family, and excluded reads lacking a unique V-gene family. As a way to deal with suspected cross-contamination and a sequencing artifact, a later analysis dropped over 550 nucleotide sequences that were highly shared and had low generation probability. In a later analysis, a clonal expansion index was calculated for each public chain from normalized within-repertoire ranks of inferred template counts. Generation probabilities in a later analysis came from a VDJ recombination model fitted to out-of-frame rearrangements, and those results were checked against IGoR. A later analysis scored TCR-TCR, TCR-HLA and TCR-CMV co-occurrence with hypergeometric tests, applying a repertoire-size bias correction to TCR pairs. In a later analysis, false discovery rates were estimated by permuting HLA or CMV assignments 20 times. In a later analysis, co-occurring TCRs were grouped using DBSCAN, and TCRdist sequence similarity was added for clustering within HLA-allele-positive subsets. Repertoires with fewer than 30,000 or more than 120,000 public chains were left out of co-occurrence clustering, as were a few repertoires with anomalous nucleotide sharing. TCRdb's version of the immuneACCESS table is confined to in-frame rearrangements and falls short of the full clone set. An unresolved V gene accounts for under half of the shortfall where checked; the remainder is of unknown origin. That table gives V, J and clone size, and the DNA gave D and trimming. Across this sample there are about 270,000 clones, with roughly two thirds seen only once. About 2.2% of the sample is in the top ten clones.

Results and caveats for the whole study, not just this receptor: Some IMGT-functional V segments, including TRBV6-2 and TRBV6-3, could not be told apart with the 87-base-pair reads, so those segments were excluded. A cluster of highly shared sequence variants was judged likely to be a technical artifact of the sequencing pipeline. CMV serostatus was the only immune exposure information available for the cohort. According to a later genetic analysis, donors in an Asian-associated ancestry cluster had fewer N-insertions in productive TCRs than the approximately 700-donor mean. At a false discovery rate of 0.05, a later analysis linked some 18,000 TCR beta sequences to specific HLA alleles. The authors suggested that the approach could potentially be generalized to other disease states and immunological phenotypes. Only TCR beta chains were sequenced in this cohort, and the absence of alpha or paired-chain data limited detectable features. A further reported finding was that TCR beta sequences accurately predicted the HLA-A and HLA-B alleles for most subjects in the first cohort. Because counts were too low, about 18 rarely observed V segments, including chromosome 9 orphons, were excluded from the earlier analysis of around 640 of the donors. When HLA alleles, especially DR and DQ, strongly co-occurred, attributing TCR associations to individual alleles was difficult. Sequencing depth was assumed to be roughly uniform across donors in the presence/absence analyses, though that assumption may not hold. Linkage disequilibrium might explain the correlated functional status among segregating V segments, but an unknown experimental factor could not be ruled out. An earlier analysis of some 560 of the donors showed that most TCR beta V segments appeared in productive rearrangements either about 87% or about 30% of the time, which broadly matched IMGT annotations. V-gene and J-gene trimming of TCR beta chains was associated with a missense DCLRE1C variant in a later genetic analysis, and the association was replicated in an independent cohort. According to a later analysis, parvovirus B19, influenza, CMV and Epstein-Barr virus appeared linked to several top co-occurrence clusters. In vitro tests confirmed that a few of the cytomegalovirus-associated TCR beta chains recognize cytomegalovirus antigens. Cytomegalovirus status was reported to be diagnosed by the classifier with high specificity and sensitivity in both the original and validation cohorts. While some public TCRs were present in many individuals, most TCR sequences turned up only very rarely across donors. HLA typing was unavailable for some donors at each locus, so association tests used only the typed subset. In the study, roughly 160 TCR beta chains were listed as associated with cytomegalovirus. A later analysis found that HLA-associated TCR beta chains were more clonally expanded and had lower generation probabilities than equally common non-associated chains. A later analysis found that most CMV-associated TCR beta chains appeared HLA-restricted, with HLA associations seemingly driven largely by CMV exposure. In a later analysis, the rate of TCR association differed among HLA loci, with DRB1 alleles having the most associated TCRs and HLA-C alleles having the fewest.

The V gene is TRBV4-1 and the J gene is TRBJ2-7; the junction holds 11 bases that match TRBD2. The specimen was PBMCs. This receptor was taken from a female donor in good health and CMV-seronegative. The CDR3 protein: CASSQVGLAGGEQYF. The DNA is TGCGCCAGCAGCCAAGTGGGGCTAGCGGGAGGCGAGCAGTACTTC.